This T cell receptor beta chain originates from a study of T cell changes during pregnancy in multiple sclerosis. Clones were read by immunoSEQ multiplex PCR, and TCRdb kept only the in-frame ones, dropping some. Here the sample spans about 38,000 clones, under 95% being singletons. J gave up 4 bases and V 7 bases, and 7 bases lay outside the gene matches. From germline, CDR1 is MNHEY and CDR2 SMNVEV (reference sequence). This CDR3 is built from 14 residues. Sequenced here: CD4+ T cells from peripheral blood mononuclear cells, sampled in the third trimester of pregnancy. This chain joins TRBV27 and TRBJ2-1, with 7 bases lining up with TRBD1. The sequence derives from a female donor in good health, enrolled as a control in a pregnancy study. The DNA for the CDR3 is TGTGCCAGCACCCGTGGGACAGCTTACAATGAGCAGTTCTTC. Encoded protein: CASTRGTAYNEQFF.